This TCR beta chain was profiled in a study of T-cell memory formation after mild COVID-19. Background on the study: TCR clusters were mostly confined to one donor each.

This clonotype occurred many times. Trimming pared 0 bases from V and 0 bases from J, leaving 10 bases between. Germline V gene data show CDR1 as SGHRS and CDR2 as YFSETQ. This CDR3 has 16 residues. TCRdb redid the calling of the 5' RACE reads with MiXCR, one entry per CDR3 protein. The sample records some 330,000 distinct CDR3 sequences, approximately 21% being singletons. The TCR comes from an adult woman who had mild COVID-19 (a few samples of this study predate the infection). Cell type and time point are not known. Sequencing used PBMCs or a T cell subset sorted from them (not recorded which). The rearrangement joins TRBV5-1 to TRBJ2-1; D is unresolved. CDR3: CASSLGHSISYNEQFF. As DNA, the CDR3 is TGCGCCAGCAGCTTGGGGCATAGCATCTCCTACAATGAGCAGTTCTTC. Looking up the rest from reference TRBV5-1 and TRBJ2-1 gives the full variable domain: KAGVTQTPRYLIKTRGQQVTLSCSPISGHRSVSWYQQTPGQGLQFLFEYFSETQRNKGNFPGRFSGRQFSNSRSEMNVSTLELGDSALYLCASSLGHSISYNEQFFGPGTRLTVL.